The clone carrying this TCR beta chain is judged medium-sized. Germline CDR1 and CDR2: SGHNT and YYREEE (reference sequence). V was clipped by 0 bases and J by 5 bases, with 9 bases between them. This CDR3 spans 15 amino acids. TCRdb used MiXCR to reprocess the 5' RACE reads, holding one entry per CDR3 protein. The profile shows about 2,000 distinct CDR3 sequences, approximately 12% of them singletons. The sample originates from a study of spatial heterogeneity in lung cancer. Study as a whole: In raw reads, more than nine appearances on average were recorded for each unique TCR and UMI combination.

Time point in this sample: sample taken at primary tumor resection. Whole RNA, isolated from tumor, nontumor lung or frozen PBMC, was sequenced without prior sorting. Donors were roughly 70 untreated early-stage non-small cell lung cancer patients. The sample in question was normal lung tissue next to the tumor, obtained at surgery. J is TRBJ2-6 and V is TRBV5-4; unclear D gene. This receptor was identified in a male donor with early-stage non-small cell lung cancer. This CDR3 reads CASSLDRTWANVLTF. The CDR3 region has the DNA TGTGCCAGCAGCTTGGACCGGACGTGGGCCAACGTCCTGACTTTC.